This record concerns one T cell receptor (beta chain) sequence. Germline-derived CDR1 and CDR2 are SGDLS and YYNGEE. With 0 bases removed from V and 0 bases from J, the gap between germline ends came to 3 bases. This CDR3 spans 13 amino acids. The sample comes from a study of blood T cell repertoires in COVID-19. Whole-study context: Whether acute or convalescent, the COVID-19 samples came from the United States, Italy and Spain. Sources were T cells, B-cell-depleted T cells, or PBMCs; the material itself was cDNA or gDNA.

In the study's own analysis: It was from reference gene primer amplification that nucleated cell counts were estimated. Sequencing was performed with immunoSEQ multiplex PCR; in TCRdb, only in-frame clones are kept and a portion is missing. That table is the source of V, J and clone size, and D and trimming were worked out from the DNA. The repertoire has around 260,000 clones, around 86% of them found once; the top ten carry about 0.94%. The J gene is TRBJ1-1, the V gene TRBV9; D not certain. The receptor comes from a woman in her 40s who had recovered from COVID-19. Input material: peripheral blood. The CDR3 here is CASSVDLNTEAFF. CDR3 in DNA: TGTGCCAGCAGCGTAGACTTGAACACTGAAGCTTTCTTT.